The T cell receptor beta chain described here comes from a study of T cell changes during pregnancy in multiple sclerosis (dated by TCRdb to the late 2010s). Looking at the study overall: The study examined how the T cell repertoire changed over the course of pregnancy in women with multiple sclerosis.

Of note for this clone: This clone's antigen is unknown. No base-level quality is on record; no much larger clone is a single base apart.

Trimming at the junction amounts to 6 bases on V and 3 bases on J, and the germline ends lie 8 bases apart. CDR1 is given as ENHRY and CDR2 as SYGVKD, both from the germline V gene. Including the terminal cysteine and phenylalanine, the CDR3 comprises 12 residues. This entry keeps only the CDR3 DNA: 36 bases, framed from base 1. Library creation used the immunoSEQ multiplex PCR assay. As stored in TCRdb, this immuneACCESS dataset retains in-frame rearrangements with V and J assigned. A fraction of the clones does not appear; measured against another copy, unresolved V genes explain less than half of the discrepancy, and the remainder lacks a known reason. The sample table contains 85,000 to 110,000 clones; only one count was recorded for 92% of them. The top ten clonotypes cover 0.93% of the sample.

The sequencing used peripheral blood, collected after pregnancy. The sequence derives from a female donor with multiple sclerosis, enrolled in a pregnancy study. The rearranged segments are TRBV10-3 and TRBJ1-2; the D gene is perhaps TRBD1, on 5 matching bases. The sequence in DNA is TGTGCCATCAGCCCCAGGGACTATGGCTACACCTTC. Translated, this is CAISPRDYGYTF.